The clone carrying this T cell receptor (beta chain) has a handful of counts. TCRdb fed the 5' RACE reads into MiXCR, producing one record per CDR3 protein. The repertoire holds more than 400,000 distinct CDR3 sequences, with nearly 15% as singletons. The sample belongs to a study of identical twins. Looked up from germline, CDR1 is DFQATT and CDR2 is SNEGSKA (reference sequence). Trimming removed 2 bases from V and 2 bases from J; junction bases left unmatched: 12. The CDR3 has 16 residues. A further study also used this sample, focusing on yellow fever vaccine responses in identical twins.

The V and J genes are TRBV20-1 and TRBJ2-7; 7 bases are shared with TRBD1. This sequence was found in a woman younger than 35 in good health. Sequencing was performed on CD4+ T cells sorted from blood. CDR3 in DNA: TGCAGTGCTAGATTCAATACCCGGGACAGAACCTACGAGCAGTACTTC. It specifies CSARFNTRDRTYEQYF.